The 22 T cell receptor beta chains presented below share a single source sample, sequenced in a study of identical twins (dated by TCRdb to about 2016). The library was made by 5' RACE. Instrument used: Illumina HiSeq 2000. TCRdb trimmed public reads at Q25 via fastp, called clones via MiXCR and kept in-frame beta chains. Each entry is one CDR3 protein sequence, shown with its most common DNA and genes. The sample table contains about 470,000 distinct CDR3 sequences; only one count was recorded for 20% to 25% of them. Together, the top ten hold approximately 2.9% of the sample. Another study also made use of these data, one on T cells expressing NK-cell markers.

Sequenced sample: CD4+ T cells sorted from blood. The receptors derive from a woman aged 18 to 35 in good health.

This clonotype has a handful of counts. This chain connects TRBV29-1 to TRBJ2-7; a possible D gene is TRBD2 (6 bases). The CDR3 runs 13 residues. V was clipped by 6 bases and J by 3 bases, with 15 bases between them. Looked up from germline, CDR1 is SQVTM and CDR2 is ANQGSEA. The CDR3 bases are TGCAGCGTCACCACTCCGGGGGACTACGAGCAGTACTTC. Its translation: CSVTTPGDYEQYF.

This clonotype was counted a few times. V and J are TRBV7-9 and TRBJ2-7, with 9 bases that match TRBD2. This CDR3 is 15 amino acids long. Trimming cost V 5 bases and J 3 bases; bases outside gene matches: 8. Germline CDR1 is SEHNR and CDR2 is FQNEAQ (reference sequence). The CDR3 is CASSPAGGVHYEQYF. The DNA of the CDR3 is TGTGCCAGCAGCCCGGCGGGGGGGGTTCACTACGAGCAGTACTTC.

This clonotype was found a few times. The V gene is TRBV7-6, the J gene TRBJ1-3; 7 bases are a match to TRBD1. V was clipped by 6 bases and J by 4 bases; unmatched bases: 6. The CDR3 totals 14 residues. CDR1 is SGHVS, CDR2 FNYEAQ, per germline. The CDR3 sequence: CASSHTGVGNTIYF. As DNA, the CDR3 is TGTGCCAGCAGTCATACAGGGGTCGGAAACACCATATATTTT.

This chain links TRBV12-3 or TRBV12-4 with TRBJ2-4; TRBD1 is a possible D gene (6 bases). The CDR3 sequence is 16 residues long. V was shortened by 5 bases and J by 2 bases, with 16 bases between the two germline ends. CDR3 DNA: TGTGCCAGCAGTCCCGGGACATCCTTTACCAAAAACATTCAGTACTTC. It yields the protein CASSPGTSFTKNIQYF.

This clonotype was seen only a few times. This rearrangement joins TRBV29-1 to TRBJ2-7; D is possibly TRBD2 (6 bases). V was trimmed by 1 base and J by 6 bases, leaving 16 bases between them. There are 14 residues in the CDR3. CDR1 and CDR2 (germline): SQVTM, ANQGSEA. Written as DNA, the CDR3 is TGCAGCGTTGAAGCGTCCGGGAGTGGTGGCGAGCAGTACTTC. It encodes CSVEASGSGGEQYF.

V usage is TRBV20-1 and J usage is TRBJ2-5; no definite D call. The CDR3 covers 16 residues. Deletions cut 5 bases from V and 5 bases from J, with 24 bases between. Germline-derived CDR1 and CDR2 are DFQATT and SNEGSKA (reference sequence). The CDR3 DNA reads TGCAGTGCTTCCGACGCTTACCAGTTAAGTTGGGAGACCCAGTACTTC. Translated, it gives CSASDAYQLSWETQYF.

This clonotype has more than one count but fewer than ten. The chain links TRBV6-1 to TRBJ1-4; 8 bases are shared with TRBD1. This CDR3 is built from 14 residues. CDR1 MNHNS and CDR2 SASEGT come from the germline V gene. V was clipped by 6 bases and J by 5 bases; unmatched bases: 5. The CDR3 reads CASRLTGANEKLFF. The DNA for the CDR3 is TGTGCCAGCAGGTTGACAGGGGCAAATGAAAAACTGTTTTTT.

This clonotype turned up a few times. This chain joins TRBV6-2 or TRBV6-3 and TRBJ1-1; D is perhaps TRBD1 (5 bases). Germline V gene lookup returns CDR1 MNHEY and CDR2 SVGEGT. This CDR3 is 15 amino acids long. The V gene lost 7 bases and the J gene lost 3 bases, with 18 bases spanning the gap. CDR3 nucleotide sequence: TGTGCCAGCACTCGCCTGGAGGCGGGGGACACTGAAGCTTTCTTT. Translation gives CASTRLEAGDTEAFF.

In its sample, this clonotype was seen a few times. CDR3 sequence reads: CASSRNPGWTGSMGEQFF. CDR3 coding DNA: TGTGCCAGCAGCCGAAATCCCGGCTGGACAGGATCAATGGGTGAGCAGTTCTTC. The genes are TRBV12-3 or TRBV12-4 and TRBJ2-1, with 7 bases matching TRBD1. This CDR3 comprises 18 residues. The V and J ends lost 6 bases and 9 bases, in that order; junction bases with no gene match: 23.

The table lists this clonotype with a few counts. The chain uses TRBV27 and TRBJ1-1; maybe TRBD1 (5 bases). Deletions cut 6 bases from V and 1 base from J, with 12 bases between. The germline CDR1 and CDR2 sequences are MNHEY and SMNVEV (reference sequence). This CDR3 has 14 amino acids. The CDR3 reads CASRLGTGNTEAFF. The DNA of the CDR3 is TGTGCCAGCAGGCTAGGGACGGGGAACACTGAAGCTTTCTTT.

This rearrangement joins TRBV11-2 to TRBJ2-2; TRBD1 matches 7 bases. J lost 7 bases, V lost 1 base, and 6 bases had no gene match. Looked up from germline, CDR1 is SGHAT and CDR2 is FQNNGV. The CDR3 has 15 residues. For the CDR3, the DNA is TGTGCCAGCAGCTTAGTAAACAGGGGAAACGGGGAGCTGTTTTTT. Translation gives CASSLVNRGNGELFF.

There are many counts of this clonotype. The rearrangement links TRBV20-1 to TRBJ2-1, with D perhaps matching TRBD2 (5 bases). The CDR3 runs to 10 residues. V was clipped by 6 bases and J by 7 bases, with 7 bases between them. CDR1 is DFQATT, CDR2 SNEGSKA, per germline (reference sequence). DNA for the CDR3: TGCAGTGCCACGGGGAATGAGCAGTTCTTC. Translated, it gives CSATGNEQFF.

This clonotype was counted a few times. The CDR3 protein is CASSPAGPGTQYF. The CDR3 bases are TGTGCCAGCAGCCCGGCGGGTCCCGGGACCCAGTACTTC. This rearrangement joins TRBV5-6 to TRBJ2-5; D perhaps matches TRBD2 (5 bases). Germline V CDR1 and CDR2: SGHDT, YYEEEE. V lost 4 bases and J lost 7, with 14 bases in between. The CDR3 contains 13 residues.

This clonotype was seen more than once but under ten times. J is TRBJ2-3 and V is TRBV5-1; D gene unclear. Germline V gene sequence: CDR1 SGHRS, CDR2 YFSETQ. The CDR3 sequence is 15 residues long. Trimming took 1 base from V and 7 from J, leaving 16 bases between them. This chain's CDR3 is CASSLSAGTRNTQYF. In DNA, the CDR3 is TGCGCCAGCAGCTTGAGCGCCGGAACCCGGAATACGCAGTATTTT.

This clonotype was found many times. The chain carries TRBV3-1 and TRBJ2-4; the D gene is possibly TRBD2 (5 bases). V lost 4 bases, J lost 8 bases, and 9 bases lay in between. This CDR3 spans 12 amino acids. From germline, CDR1 is LGHDT and CDR2 YNNKEL (reference sequence). CDR3 loop: CASSRGLDIQYF. The CDR3 DNA follows: TGTGCCAGCAGCCGAGGGCTTGACATTCAGTACTTC. The whole variable domain, remainder taken from reference TRBV3-1 and TRBJ2-4, is DTAVSQTPKYLVTQMGNDKSIKCEQNLGHDTMYWYKQDSKKFLKIMFSYNNKELIINETVPNRFSPKSPDKAHLNLHINSLELGDSAVYFCASSRGLDIQYFGAGTRLSVL.

The chain recombines TRBV7-9 with TRBJ1-1; D uncertain. The germline V gene has CDR1 SEHNR and CDR2 FQNEAQ (reference sequence). V lost 5 bases, J lost 1 base, and 14 bases lay in between. The CDR3 is 15 residues long. The CDR3 DNA is TGTGCCAGCAGCCCGTGGGTGACCTCGAACACTGAAGCTTTCTTT. Amino acid sequence: CASSPWVTSNTEAFF.

The chain links TRBV12-3 or TRBV12-4 to TRBJ2-5; the match to TRBD2 covers 7 bases. This CDR3 comprises 14 residues. V was clipped by 5 bases and J by 2 bases; unmatched bases: 5. In DNA, the CDR3 is TGTGCCAGCAGTAGGCGGGGGAAGCAAGAGACCCAGTACTTC. Translated: CASSRRGKQETQYF.

This clonotype was found a few times. The genes are TRBV10-3 and TRBJ2-6; D call uncertain. The CDR3 covers 13 residues. Germline CDR1 and CDR2: ENHRY and SYGVKD. V gave up 3 bases and J gave up 4 bases, with 4 bases separating them. The CDR3 sequence: CAISERGANVLTF. The CDR3 DNA is TGTGCCATCAGTGAAAGGGGGGCCAACGTCCTGACTTTC.

This clonotype appeared a few times. This chain joins TRBV11-2 and TRBJ1-1; 8 nucleotides match TRBD1. Trimming cost V 2 bases and J 4 bases; bases outside gene matches: 9. Germline V gene data show CDR1 as SGHAT and CDR2 as FQNNGV. This CDR3 is built from 16 residues. The CDR3 loop reads CASSLFSTGAVTEAFF. DNA for the CDR3: TGTGCCAGCAGCTTATTCTCGACAGGGGCCGTCACTGAAGCTTTCTTT. The full variable domain, in which reference TRBV11-2 and TRBJ1-1 provide the parts outside the CDR3, is EAGVAQSPRYKIIEKRQSVAFWCNPISGHATLYWYQQILGQGPKLLIQFQNNGVVDDSQLPKDRFSAERLKGVDSTLKIQPAKLEDSAVYLCASSLFSTGAVTEAFFGQGTRLTVV.

The rearrangement links TRBV3-1 to TRBJ2-1, with a weak D call TRBD1 (6 bases). The CDR3 contains 13 residues. V lost 1 base to trimming and J lost 12 bases, with 13 bases between them. Germline values: CDR1 LGHDT, CDR2 YNNKEL (reference sequence). CDR3: CASSQVESGVQFF. The DNA for the CDR3 is TGTGCCAGCAGCCAAGTAGAGTCAGGGGTGCAGTTCTTC.

The rearrangement joins TRBV7-6 to TRBJ2-5; no clear D gene. Germline CDR1 and CDR2: SGHVS and FNYEAQ. Between the trimmed V and J ends, which lost 9 bases and 3 bases, there was a span of 17 bases. This CDR3 comprises 14 residues. The CDR3 protein is CARRAQAPKETQYF. The CDR3 nucleotides are TGTGCCAGGAGAGCTCAGGCACCCAAAGAGACCCAGTACTTC. Supplemented by reference TRBV7-6 and TRBJ2-5, the full variable domain reads GAGVSQSPRYKVTKRGQDVALRCDPISGHVSLYWYRQALGQGPEFLTYFNYEAQQDKSGLPNDRFSAERPEGSISTLTIQRTEQRDSAMYRCARRAQAPKETQYFGPGTRLLVL.

The genes are TRBV6-5 and TRBJ1-3, with 8 bases aligning to TRBD1. Trimming took 4 bases from V and 0 from J; bases not matched to a gene: 5. Germline CDR1 is MNHEY and CDR2 is SVGAGI. This CDR3 is built from 16 residues. CDR3: CASSSGQGLSGNTIYF. As DNA, the CDR3 is TGTGCCAGCAGTTCTGGACAGGGCCTCTCTGGAAACACCATATATTTT.